Listed here is a single TCR beta chain. Its antigen is as yet unknown. Generated by immunoSEQ multiplex PCR, the TCRdb table keeps only in-frame clones and is missing some. The table shows around 86,000 clones, with approximately 88% occurring only once. The data were taken from a study of OX40 agonist ivuxolimab in advanced cancers. V lost 4 bases to trimming and J lost 1 base, with 14 bases between them. The germline CDR1 and CDR2 sequences are SGDLS and YYNGEE. The CDR3 has 16 amino acids. The study, taken as a whole, reports: On average, CD8+ T cells showed a greater number of expanded clones than CD4+.

The sequenced sample was CD4+ or CD8+ T cells sorted from blood, obtained in a trial of the OX40 agonist ivuxolimab. The origin of this receptor is an adult with an advanced solid tumor such as melanoma, head and neck, liver or kidney cancer. The gene calls are TRBV9 and TRBJ2-2; the D is unclear. CDR3 region: CASSSRQTENTGELFF. As DNA, the CDR3 is TGTGCCAGCAGCTCAAGACAAACCGAGAACACCGGGGAGCTGTTTTTT.